This T cell receptor beta chain appears in the sequencing data of a study of cytotoxic CD8 clonotypes in ibrutinib-treated CLL. Study details: The patient breakdown showed 10 to 12 relapsed/refractory and under 16 treatment-naive cases, with fewer than 18 IGHV unmutated.

General study results and limits: In comparison with age-matched healthy donors, baseline clonality was higher and tracked circulating CD8+ T-cell counts.

For this clone: The antigen remains undetermined.

The method was immunoSEQ multiplex PCR; TCRdb's version includes in-frame clones alone and lacks a portion of them. The sample holds about 120,000 clones, 55% to 75% seen once. The sample was PBMCs, taken after 24 months of ibrutinib treatment. The clonotype comes from a human donor with chronic lymphocytic leukemia.

The CDR3 sequence is CASGQGKHTEAFF. In DNA, the CDR3 is TGTGCCAGCGGACAGGGGAAGCACACTGAAGCTTTCTTT. The chain has TRBV6-5 and TRBJ1-1, with 9 bases aligning to TRBD1. CDR1 and CDR2 (germline): MNHEY, SVGAGI. This CDR3 spans 13 amino acids. Trimming cost V 8 bases and J 3 bases; bases outside gene matches: 4.